This T cell receptor beta chain was sequenced during a study of blood T cell repertoires in COVID-19. For the study at large: Spain, Italy and the United States supplied samples that represented acute and convalescent COVID-19. Sources were T cells, B-cell-depleted T cells, or PBMCs; the material itself was cDNA or gDNA.

V dropped 6 bases and J dropped 3; count of bases not matched to a gene: 4. The CDR3 consists of 14 residues. Germline V gene sequence: CDR1 SGHAT, CDR2 FQNNGV. Original analysis: Amplified reference gene primers provided the basis for estimating nucleated cell counts. Assay used: immunoSEQ multiplex PCR; TCRdb lists only in-frame clones, some missing. For V, J and clone size, that table is used; D and trimming come from the DNA. The repertoire holds roughly 480,000 clones, with 89% as singletons. Input material: peripheral blood. This chain uses TRBV11-2 with TRBJ2-7; 11 positions match TRBD2. The source of this sequence is a man younger than 35 with COVID-19, enrolled during active disease. The CDR3 sequence: CASRNLAGGYEQYF. Written as DNA, the CDR3 is TGTGCCAGCAGGAATCTAGCGGGGGGCTACGAGCAGTACTTC.